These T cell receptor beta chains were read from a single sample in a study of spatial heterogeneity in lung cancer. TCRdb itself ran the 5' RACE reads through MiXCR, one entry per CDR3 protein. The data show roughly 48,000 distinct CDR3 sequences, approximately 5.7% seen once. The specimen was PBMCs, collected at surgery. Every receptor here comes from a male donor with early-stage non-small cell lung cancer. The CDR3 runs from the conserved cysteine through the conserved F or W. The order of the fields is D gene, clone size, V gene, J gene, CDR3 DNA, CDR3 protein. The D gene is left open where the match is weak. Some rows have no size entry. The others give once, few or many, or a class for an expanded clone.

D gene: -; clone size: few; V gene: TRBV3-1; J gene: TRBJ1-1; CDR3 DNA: TGTGCCAGCAGCCTGGTTTGGGACACTGAAGCTTTCTTT; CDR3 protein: CASSLVWDTEAFF
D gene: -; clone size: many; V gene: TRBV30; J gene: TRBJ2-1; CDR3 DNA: TGTGCCTGGAGTGAGTACGGGAGACGGAATGAGCAGTTCTTC; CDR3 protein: CAWSEYGRRNEQFF
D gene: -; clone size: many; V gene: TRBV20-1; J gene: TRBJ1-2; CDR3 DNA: TGCAGTGCTAGCGTGCCAGGGAACTATGGCTACACCTTC; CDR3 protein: CSASVPGNYGYTF
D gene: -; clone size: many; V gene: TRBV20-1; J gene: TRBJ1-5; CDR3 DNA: TGCAGTGCGCCGAACCGACAGAATAGCAATCAGCCCCAGCATTTT; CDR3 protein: CSAPNRQNSNQPQHF
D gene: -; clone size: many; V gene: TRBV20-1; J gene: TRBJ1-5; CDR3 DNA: TGCAGTGCTAGTTCAGATTGGGAGCCCCAGCATTTT; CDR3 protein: CSASSDWEPQHF
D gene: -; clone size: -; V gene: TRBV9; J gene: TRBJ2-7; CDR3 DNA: TGTGCCAGCGCTTGGGGGCCTAGCGGAACCTACGAGCAGTACTTC; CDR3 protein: CASAWGPSGTYEQYF
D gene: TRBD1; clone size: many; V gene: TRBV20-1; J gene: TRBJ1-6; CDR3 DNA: TGCAGTGCCCCCGGACAGGGGGATAATTCACCCCTCCACTTT; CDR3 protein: CSAPGQGDNSPLHF
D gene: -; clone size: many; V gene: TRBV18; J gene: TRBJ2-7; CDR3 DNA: TGTGCCAGCTCGCTTGGGACAAAGCAGTACTTC; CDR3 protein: CASSLGTKQYF
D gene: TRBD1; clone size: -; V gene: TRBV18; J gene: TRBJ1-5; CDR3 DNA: TGTGCCAGCTCACTAGGGACAGGGGGCGGGCAGCCCCAGCATTTT; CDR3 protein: CASSLGTGGGQPQHF
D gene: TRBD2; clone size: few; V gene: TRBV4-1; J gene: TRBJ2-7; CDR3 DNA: TGCGCCAGCAGCCAAGACGCAGCGGGAGAAGTCTACGAGCAGTACTTC; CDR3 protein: CASSQDAAGEVYEQYF
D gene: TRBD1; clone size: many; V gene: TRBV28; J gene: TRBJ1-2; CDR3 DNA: TGTGCCAGCAGTCTACGACAGGGCAGTAGAGGCTACACCTTC; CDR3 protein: CASSLRQGSRGYTF
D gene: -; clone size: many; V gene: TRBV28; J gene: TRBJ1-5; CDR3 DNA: TGTGCCAGCAATACAGGTGGCAATCAGCCCCAGCATTTT; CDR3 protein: CASNTGGNQPQHF
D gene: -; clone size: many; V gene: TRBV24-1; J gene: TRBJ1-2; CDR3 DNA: TGTGCCACCAGTGACCCTGGCCGTGGATATGGCTACACCTTC; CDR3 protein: CATSDPGRGYGYTF
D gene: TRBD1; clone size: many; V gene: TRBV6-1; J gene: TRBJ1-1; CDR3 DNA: TGTGCCAGCAGTGAAACAGGGGGGTCGAACACTGAAGCTTTCTTT; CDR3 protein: CASSETGGSNTEAFF
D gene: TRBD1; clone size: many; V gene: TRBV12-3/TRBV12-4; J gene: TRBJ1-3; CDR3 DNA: TGTGCCAGCAGTCCGACAGGGAGCTCTGGAAACACCATATATTTT; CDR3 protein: CASSPTGSSGNTIYF
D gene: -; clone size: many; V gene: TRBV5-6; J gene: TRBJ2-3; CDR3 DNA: TGTGCCAGCAGCTTGGAAGGCACTAGCACAGATACGCAGTATTTT; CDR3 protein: CASSLEGTSTDTQYF
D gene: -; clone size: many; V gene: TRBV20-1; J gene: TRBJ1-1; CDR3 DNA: TGCGCCGGGGTTCCAGGGCCCACTGAAGCTTTCTTT; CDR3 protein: CAGVPGPTEAFF
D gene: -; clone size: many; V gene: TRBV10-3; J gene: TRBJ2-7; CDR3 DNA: TGTGCCATCAGTGAGTCGCGCAGGGCCTACGAGCAGTACTTC; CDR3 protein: CAISESRRAYEQYF
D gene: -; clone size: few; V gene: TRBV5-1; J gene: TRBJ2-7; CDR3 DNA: TGCGCCAGCACCCCTGACAGATACTCCTACGAGCAGTACTTC; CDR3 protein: CASTPDRYSYEQYF
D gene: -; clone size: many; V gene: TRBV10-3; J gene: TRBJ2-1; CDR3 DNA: TGTGCCATCAGTGAAGATAGGAGTCCGAATGAGCAGTTCTTC; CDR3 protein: CAISEDRSPNEQFF
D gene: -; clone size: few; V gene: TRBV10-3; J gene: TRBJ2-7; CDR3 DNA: TGTGCCATCAGTGATTTGAGACTAGGACCCTACGAGCAGTACTTC; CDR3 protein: CAISDLRLGPYEQYF
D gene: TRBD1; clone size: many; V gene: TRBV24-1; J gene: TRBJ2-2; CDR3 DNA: TGTGCCACCAGTCCGACTCGACAGGGCGGATGGTCCACCGGGGAGCTGTTTTTT; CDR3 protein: CATSPTRQGGWSTGELFF
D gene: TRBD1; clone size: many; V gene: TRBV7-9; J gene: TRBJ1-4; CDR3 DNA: TGTGCCAGCAGCCCCGGACAGGGAGGTGAAAAACTGTTTTTT; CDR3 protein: CASSPGQGGEKLFF
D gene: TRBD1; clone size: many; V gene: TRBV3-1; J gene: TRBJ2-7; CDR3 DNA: TGTGCCAGCAGTTACGGACAGGGGAACTACGAGCAGTACTTC; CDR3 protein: CASSYGQGNYEQYF
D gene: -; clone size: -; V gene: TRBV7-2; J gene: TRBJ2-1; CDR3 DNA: TGTGCCAGCAGCTTAGTGTCTGACGAGCAGTTCTTC; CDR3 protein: CASSLVSDEQFF
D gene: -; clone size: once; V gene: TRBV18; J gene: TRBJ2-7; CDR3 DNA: TGTGCCAGCTCAGAACAGGACCCCTACGAGCAGTACTTC; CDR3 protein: CASSEQDPYEQYF
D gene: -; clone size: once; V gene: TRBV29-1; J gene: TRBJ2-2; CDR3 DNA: TGCAGCGTTGAAGAAGGGGTAGCTTCGAACACCGGGGAGCTGTTTTTT; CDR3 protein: CSVEEGVASNTGELFF
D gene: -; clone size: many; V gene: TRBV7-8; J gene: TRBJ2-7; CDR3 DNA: TGTGCCAGCAGCTTAGGAGCCAGGCCCTACGAGCAGTACTTC; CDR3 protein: CASSLGARPYEQYF
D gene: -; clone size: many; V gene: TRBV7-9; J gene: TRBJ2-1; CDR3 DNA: TGTGCCAGCAGCTCGACTAGTCCGTATCCCTACTCCTACAATGAGCAGTTCTTC; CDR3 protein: CASSSTSPYPYSYNEQFF
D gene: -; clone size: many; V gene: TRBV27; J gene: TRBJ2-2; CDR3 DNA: TGTGCCAGCACCGGGAACACCGGGGAGCTGTTTTTT; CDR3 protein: CASTGNTGELFF
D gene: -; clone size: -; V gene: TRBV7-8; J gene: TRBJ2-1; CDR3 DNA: TGTGCCAGCAGCTCCTTACAGGGCTACAATGAGCAGTTCTTC; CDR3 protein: CASSSLQGYNEQFF
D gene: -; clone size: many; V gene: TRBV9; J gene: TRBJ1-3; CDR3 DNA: TGTGCCAGCAGCCCGCACTCTGAACGGGCCTCTGGAAACACCATATATTTT; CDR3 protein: CASSPHSERASGNTIYF
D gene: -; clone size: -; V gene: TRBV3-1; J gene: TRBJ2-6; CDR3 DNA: TGTGCCAGCAGCCCCTACCTTTCTGGGGCCAACGTCCTGACTTTC; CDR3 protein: CASSPYLSGANVLTF
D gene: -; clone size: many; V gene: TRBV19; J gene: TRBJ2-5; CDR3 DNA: TGTGCCAGTAGTATCTTCGCCCAAGAGACCCAGTACTTC; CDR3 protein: CASSIFAQETQYF
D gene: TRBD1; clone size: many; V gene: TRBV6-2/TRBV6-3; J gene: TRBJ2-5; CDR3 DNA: TGTGCCAGCAACCCCAGGGGGCAAGGAGAGACCCAGTACTTC; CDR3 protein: CASNPRGQGETQYF
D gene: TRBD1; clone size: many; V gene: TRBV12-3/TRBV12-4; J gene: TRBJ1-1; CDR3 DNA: TGTGCCAGCAGTGTAGGACAGGGGAACACTGAAGCTTTCTTT; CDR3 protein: CASSVGQGNTEAFF
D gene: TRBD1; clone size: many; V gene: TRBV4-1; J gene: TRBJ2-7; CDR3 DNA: TGCGCCAGCAGCCAAGGAGGGACAGGGCCATCCTACGAGCAGTACTTC; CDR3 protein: CASSQGGTGPSYEQYF
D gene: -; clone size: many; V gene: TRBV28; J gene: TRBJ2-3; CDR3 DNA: TGTGCCAGCAGTTACTACTCGGGACTTAATACGCAGTATTTT; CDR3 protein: CASSYYSGLNTQYF
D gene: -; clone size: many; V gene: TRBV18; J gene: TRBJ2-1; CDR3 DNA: TGTGCCAGCTCACCAGCTATCGACCACAATGAGCAGTTCTTC; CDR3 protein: CASSPAIDHNEQFF
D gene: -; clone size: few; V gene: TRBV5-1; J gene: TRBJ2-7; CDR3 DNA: TGCGCCAGCAGCTCGTGGCCAGGGTCCTACGAGCAGTACTTC; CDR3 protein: CASSSWPGSYEQYF
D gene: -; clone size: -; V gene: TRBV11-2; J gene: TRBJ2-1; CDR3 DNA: TGTGCCAGCAGCCCCGGAGGCGGTGAGCAGTTCTTC; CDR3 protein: CASSPGGGEQFF
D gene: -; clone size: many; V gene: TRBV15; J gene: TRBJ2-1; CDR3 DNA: TGTGCCACCAGCAGAGATCGTGGGACAGGGGTGGTAGCGGGAGTCGCCGAGCAGTTCTTC; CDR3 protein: CATSRDRGTGVVAGVAEQFF
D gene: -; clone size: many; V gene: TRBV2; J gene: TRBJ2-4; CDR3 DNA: TGTGCCAGCAGTCGGGAAATAAACGCAGACATTCAGTACTTC; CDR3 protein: CASSREINADIQYF
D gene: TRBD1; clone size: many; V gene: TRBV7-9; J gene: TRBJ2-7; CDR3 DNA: TGTGCCAGCAGCTTAGGCAGGGGGACCTCCTACGAGCAGTACTTC; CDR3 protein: CASSLGRGTSYEQYF
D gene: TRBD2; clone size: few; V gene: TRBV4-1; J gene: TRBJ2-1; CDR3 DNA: TGCGCCAGCAGCCAAGTCATAGCGGGAGTGGTGAGGGGTGAGCAGTTCTTC; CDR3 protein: CASSQVIAGVVRGEQFF
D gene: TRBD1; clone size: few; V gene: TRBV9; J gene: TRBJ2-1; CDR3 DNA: TGTGCCAGCAGCGCCGTGGGACAGGGGTATGAGCAGTTCTTC; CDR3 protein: CASSAVGQGYEQFF
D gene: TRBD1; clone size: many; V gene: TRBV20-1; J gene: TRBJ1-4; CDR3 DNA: TGCAGTGCTAGCCCGAGGACAGGGGAAGAAAAACTGTTTTTT; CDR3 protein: CSASPRTGEEKLFF
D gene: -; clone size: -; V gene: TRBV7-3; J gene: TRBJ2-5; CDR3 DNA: TGTGCCAGCAGCTTAAGCGGGACAGATCAAGAGACCCAGTACTTC; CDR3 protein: CASSLSGTDQETQYF